This TCR beta chain was documented in a study of sequential checkpoint blockade in melanoma. This clone was recorded a few times. Noted treatment: randomized to nivolumab then ipilimumab (arm A) or the reverse (arm B). None of the patients previously received DNA-damaging chemotherapy. Sorted cells were live CD3+CD8+, lacking CD19 and CD56, from PBMCs. In germline, CDR1 is SEHNR, CDR2 FQNEAQ (reference sequence). This CDR3 is built from 15 residues. Trimming took 6 bases from V and 5 from J; bases not matched to a gene: 5. Sequenced by immunoSEQ multiplex PCR; TCRdb stores in-frame clones only, minus some. The data contain about 40,000 clones, around 86% of them singletons.

Here the sequenced sample was CD8+ T cells sorted from blood (inferred from file names), taken from a patient given nivolumab and ipilimumab in sequence. The chain links TRBV7-9 to TRBJ2-3; 13 bases are a match to TRBD2. This TCR came from a human donor with melanoma. CDR3 residues: CASRRTSGGVDTQYF. CDR3 nucleotides: TGTGCCAGCAGACGGACTAGCGGGGGAGTAGATACGCAGTATTTT. The full variable domain, its missing parts supplied by reference TRBV7-9 and TRBJ2-3, is DTGVSQNPRHKITKRGQNVTFRCDPISEHNRLYWYRQTLGQGPEFLTYFQNEAQLEKSRLLSDRFSAERPKGSFSTLEIQRTEQGDSAMYLCASRRTSGGVDTQYFGPGTRLTVL.